One and the same sample provided the 6 T cell receptor beta chains below, sequenced in a study of radiation and T cells in renal cell carcinoma. Method: immunoSEQ multiplex PCR; TCRdb's copy keeps in-frame clones and lacks some. The table includes just over 150,000 clones, 87% detected once. Described time point: blood 2 weeks post-SBRT. Noted treatment: 15 Gy SBRT to primary tumor, nephrectomy 4 weeks later. The sequencing used blood, collected from a patient whose treatment included radiotherapy and nephrectomy. These receptors were collected from a woman aged 50 to 65 with renal cell carcinoma.

This clone has just one count. This chain joins TRBV7-6 and TRBJ2-3, with 11 positions matching TRBD2. In germline, CDR1 is SGHVS, CDR2 FNYEAQ. V gave up 4 bases and J gave up 5 bases; unmatched junction bases: 11. The CDR3 has 17 amino acids. This CDR3 is CASSSWASGGLEDTQYF. The CDR3, as DNA: TGTGCCAGCAGCTCCTGGGCTAGCGGGGGGCTGGAAGATACGCAGTATTTT. Filled out from reference TRBV7-6 and TRBJ2-3, the complete variable domain reads GAGVSQSPRYKVTKRGQDVALRCDPISGHVSLYWYRQALGQGPEFLTYFNYEAQQDKSGLPNDRFSAERPEGSISTLTIQRTEQRDSAMYRCASSSWASGGLEDTQYFGPGTRLTVL.

The V call is TRBV10-3, the J call TRBJ2-7; D is perhaps TRBD2 (5 bases). V shed 4 bases and J shed 5 bases, with 6 bases lying between them. CDR1 is ENHRY and CDR2 is SYGVKD in the germline V gene. The CDR3 covers 11 residues. In DNA form, the CDR3 reads TGTGCCATCAGTGTCGGGGACGAGCAGTACTTC. Its protein is CAISVGDEQYF.

The chain couples TRBV4-3 to TRBJ1-4, with a possible D match to TRBD1 (5 bases). The CDR3 runs to 15 residues. In germline, CDR1 is LGHNA, CDR2 YSLEER. V lost 0 bases to trimming and J lost 5 bases, with 10 bases between them. DNA for the CDR3: TGCGCCAGCAGCCAAGATGCAGGGAAGAATGAAAAACTGTTTTTT. Translating it yields CASSQDAGKNEKLFF.

The chain couples TRBV19 to TRBJ2-7; the D is unclear. This CDR3 has 13 amino acids. The germline CDR1 and CDR2 sequences are LNHDA and SQIVND (reference sequence). V gave up 3 bases and J gave up 4 bases, with 10 bases separating them. CDR3 nucleotides: TGTGCCAGTAGTATGTATCCTACTTACGAGCAGTACTTC. Translated: CASSMYPTYEQYF.

The chain joins TRBV29-1 to TRBJ1-1, with D unresolved. The length of the CDR3 is 13 residues. V lost 2 bases and J lost 5, with 12 bases in between. CDR1 SQVTM and CDR2 ANQGSEA come from the germline V gene. This CDR3 is CSVELPGKTEAFF. CDR3 nucleotide sequence: TGCAGCGTTGAACTCCCAGGTAAGACTGAAGCTTTCTTT.

This chain uses TRBV5-8 with TRBJ2-1; 10 nucleotides align to TRBD2. The CDR3 length is 15 residues. The V and J ends lost 4 bases and 6 bases, in that order; junction bases with no gene match: 7. Germline-derived CDR1 and CDR2 are SGHTS and YDEGEE. The CDR3 DNA follows: TGTGCCAGCAGCCTCGGGACTAGCGCGTCCAATGAGCAGTTCTTC. Encoded protein: CASSLGTSASNEQFF.